These 14 T cell receptor beta chains share one sample of origin, sequenced in a study of T cells in Graves' hyperthyroidism and ophthalmopathy. Amplified regions were TCR beta CDR3 sequences from RNA transcripts. First-round RT-PCR with HTBI primers amplified the TCR CDR3 region. TCRdb passed the multiplex PCR reads through MiXCR, listing each CDR3 protein once. The data contain fewer than 650,000 distinct CDR3 sequences, about 14% of them singletons. Sequencing was done on a sample of blood. The receptors shown here come from a woman younger than 45 with Graves' hyperthyroidism that later progressed to Graves' ophthalmopathy.

This clonotype was observed a handful of times. The V and J genes are TRBV6-1 and TRBJ2-3; the D is unclear. Between the trimmed V and J ends, which lost 6 bases and 3 bases, there was a span of 7 bases. The CDR3 extends over 12 amino acids. The germline V gene has CDR1 MNHNS and CDR2 SASEGT. For the CDR3, the DNA is TGTGCCAGCAGACACACGACAGATACGCAGTATTTT. The encoded protein is CASRHTTDTQYF.

This clonotype was picked up many times. This chain links TRBV19 with TRBJ1-1; 10 bases match TRBD1. Trimming removed 10 bases from V and 1 base from J; junction bases left unmatched: 9. Germline V gene sequence: CDR1 LNHDA, CDR2 SQIVND (reference sequence). The CDR3 loop spans 15 amino acids. In DNA form, the CDR3 reads TGTGCCACCGTGGACAGGGGGTTTGGGAACACTGAAGCTTTCTTT. It encodes CATVDRGFGNTEAFF.

This clonotype has ten or more counts. The J gene is TRBJ2-5, the V gene TRBV6-1; 9 nucleotides agree with TRBD2. V lost 7 bases, J lost 5 bases, and 8 bases stayed unmatched. The CDR3 runs to 14 residues. The germline CDR1 and CDR2 sequences are MNHNS and SASEGT. In DNA form, the CDR3 reads TGTGCCAGCATATCACTAGCGGGCGGGGAGACCCAGTACTTC. Encoded protein: CASISLAGGETQYF.

This clonotype showed up just a few times. The chain combines TRBV30 with TRBJ1-3; D is unresolved. V was pared by 0 bases and J by 4 bases, with 13 bases between. Germline CDR1 and CDR2: GTSNPN and SVGIG (reference sequence). The CDR3 runs to 15 residues. The CDR3 spells CAWSVQRERGNTIYF. CDR3 in DNA: TGTGCCTGGAGTGTTCAGAGGGAGAGAGGAAACACCATATATTTT.

This chain joins TRBV4-1 and TRBJ2-5; no firm D call. Deletions cut 6 bases from V and 0 bases from J, with 14 bases between. The germline V gene has CDR1 MGHRA and CDR2 YSYEKL. The CDR3 length is 15 residues. This CDR3 is CASSGLITDQETQYF. In DNA, the CDR3 is TGCGCCAGCAGTGGGTTAATTACCGACCAAGAGACCCAGTACTTC.

This clonotype was recorded at least ten times. J is TRBJ2-2 and V is TRBV5-1; TRBD1 is a possible D gene (6 bases). Trimming pared 0 bases from V and 5 bases from J, leaving 11 bases between. The CDR3 is 15 amino acids. Per the germline V gene, CDR1 is SGHRS and CDR2 is YFSETQ. In nucleotides, the CDR3 is TGCGCCAGCAGCTTGGGACAGGTTGAAACCGGGGAGCTGTTTTTT. Protein product: CASSLGQVETGELFF.

CDR3 in amino acids: CASSPAGGPGGGQNIQYF. The CDR3 nucleotides are TGCGCCAGCAGCCCAGCGGGAGGGCCCGGGGGGGGCCAAAACATTCAGTACTTC. V usage is TRBV4-1 and J usage is TRBJ2-4, with TRBD2 matching over 10 bases. Germline CDR1 MGHRA, CDR2 YSYEKL. The junction had 14 bases not matched to a gene; V was cut back by 4 bases and J by 5 bases. The CDR3 runs 18 residues.

This clonotype was detected ten times or more. The chain recombines TRBV5-5 with TRBJ2-7, with D possibly matching TRBD1 (5 bases). In germline, CDR1 is SGHKS, CDR2 YYEKEE (reference sequence). The V end lost 2 bases, the J end lost 0 bases, and 6 bases lay between the germline ends. The CDR3 consists of 13 residues. The CDR3 is CASSFGHSYEQYF. Here the CDR3 DNA reads TGTGCCAGCAGCTTCGGACACTCCTACGAGCAGTACTTC.

The chain recombines TRBV11-2 with TRBJ2-1; 16 bases match TRBD2. The CDR3 has 18 amino acids. The ends lost 10 bases at V and 1 base at J; junction bases unmatched: 10. Germline CDR1 is SGHAT and CDR2 is FQNNGV. CDR3 nucleotides: TGTGCCACCACGGGACTAGCGGGGGGGGGGGGGTCCTACAATGAGCAGTTCTTC. Its translation is CATTGLAGGGGSYNEQFF.

The chain couples TRBV11-3 to TRBJ2-7; 7 positions agree with TRBD1. Germline CDR1 is SGHNT and CDR2 is YENEEA. V shed 8 bases and J 5 bases; nucleotides not matched to a gene: 12. This CDR3 region has 14 residues. CDR3: CASAWPGQPNEQYF. As DNA, the CDR3 is TGTGCCAGCGCCTGGCCGGGACAGCCCAACGAGCAGTACTTC.

The chain joins TRBV14 to TRBJ1-2; D uncertain. V lost 1 base and J 0 bases, leaving 6 bases between the germline ends. In germline, CDR1 is SGHDN, CDR2 FVKESK. The CDR3 runs to 14 residues. The CDR3 loop reads CASSQGVTNYGYTF. In DNA form, the CDR3 reads TGTGCCAGCAGCCAAGGAGTAACTAACTATGGCTACACCTTC. The full variable domain, completed using reference TRBV14 and TRBJ1-2, is EAGVTQFPSHSVIEKGQTVTLRCDPISGHDNLYWYRRVMGKEIKFLLHFVKESKQDESGMPNNRFLAERTGGTYSTLKVQPAELEDSGVYFCASSQGVTNYGYTFGSGTRLTVV.

The table lists this clonotype with many counts. J is TRBJ1-1 and V is TRBV20-1; D is unresolved. This CDR3 has 11 amino acids. CDR1 and CDR2 from the germline V gene are DFQATT and SNEGSKA (reference sequence). Trimming took off 5 bases at V and 7 bases at J, with 11 bases between the two ends. The CDR3 here is CSAQRDYEAFF. The DNA of the CDR3 is TGCAGTGCTCAGCGGGATTATGAAGCTTTCTTT.

The CDR3 region has the DNA TGTGCCAGTAGATACAGGTCCGGGGTTTTTGCGGACATTCAGTACTTC. This translates into CASRYRSGVFADIQYF. The chain has TRBV19 and TRBJ2-4; the D gene could be TRBD1 or TRBD2 (5 bases each). Germline CDR1 is LNHDA and CDR2 is SQIVND (reference sequence). This CDR3 is 16 amino acids long. V was pared by 6 bases and J by 8 bases, with 23 bases between.

This clonotype was observed a few times. The chain couples TRBV30 to TRBJ1-4, with D tentatively TRBD1 (5 bases). The CDR3 totals 16 residues. Germline CDR1 is GTSNPN and CDR2 is SVGIG (reference sequence). V lost 0 bases, J lost 0 bases, and 11 bases lay in between. CDR3 sequence reads: CAWSVQEAPTNEKLFF. The DNA for the CDR3 is TGTGCCTGGAGTGTACAGGAGGCCCCAACTAATGAAAAACTGTTTTTT. The entire variable domain, with the rest obtained from reference TRBV30 and TRBJ1-4, is as follows: SQTIHQWPATLVQPVGSPLSLECTVEGTSNPNLYWYRQAAGRGLQLLFYSVGIGQISSEVPQNLSASRPQDRQFILSSKKLLLSDSGFYLCAWSVQEAPTNEKLFFGSGTQLSVL.